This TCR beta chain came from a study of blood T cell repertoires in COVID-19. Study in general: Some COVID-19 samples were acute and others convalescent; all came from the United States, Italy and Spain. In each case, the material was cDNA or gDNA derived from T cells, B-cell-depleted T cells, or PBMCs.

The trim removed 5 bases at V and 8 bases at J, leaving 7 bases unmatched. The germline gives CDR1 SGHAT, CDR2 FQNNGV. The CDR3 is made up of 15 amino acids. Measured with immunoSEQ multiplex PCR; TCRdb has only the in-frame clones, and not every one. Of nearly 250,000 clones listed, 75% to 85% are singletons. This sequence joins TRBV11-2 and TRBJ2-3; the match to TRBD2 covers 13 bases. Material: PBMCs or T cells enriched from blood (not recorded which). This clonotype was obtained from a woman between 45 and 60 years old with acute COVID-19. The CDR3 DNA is TGTGCCAGCAGCAAAGGGACTAGCGGGGAGTTTACGCAGTATTTT. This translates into CASSKGTSGEFTQYF. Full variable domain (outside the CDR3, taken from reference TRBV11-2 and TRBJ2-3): EAGVAQSPRYKIIEKRQSVAFWCNPISGHATLYWYQQILGQGPKLLIQFQNNGVVDDSQLPKDRFSAERLKGVDSTLKIQPAKLEDSAVYLCASSKGTSGEFTQYFGPGTRLTVL.